Detailed here is one T cell receptor beta chain. Its binding antigen is unknown. The sample holds no much larger clone one base away, and base qualities are not on file. The immunoSEQ hsTCRB v3.0 assay was used at survey level resolution to sequence the TRB variable region. A depth of 40,000-50,000 T-cell genomes per sample was targeted for TRB sequencing. An Illumina MiSeq with a v3 150-cycle kit was used to sequence the pooled TRB libraries. Processing in the source paper ran as follows. Repertoire analysis was performed in R inside a reproducible Nextflow workflow that covered QC, data transformation and analysis. Custom analyses were implemented in LymphoSeq2, an R package for AIRR-Seq data exploration. A few samples yielding fewer than 5000 total TRB sequences were excluded, leaving more than 150 analyzed HIV repertoires. Among the roughly 200 retained HIV repertoires, 55 to 65 were collected before ART initiation and more than 120 after ART initiation. Repertoires were downsampled to 5000 TRB nucleotide sequences, and summary statistics were averaged over 100 downsampling iterations. The analysis kept only TRB sequences whose CDR3 regions were at least seven amino acids long. A Shannon entropy-derived clonality score and the Gini coefficient were used to measure diversity. Repertoire networks linked the top 5000 CDR3 amino acid sequences whenever two sequences differed by an edit distance of one. GLIPH2 predicted antigen specificity groups and MHC restriction for TRB CDR3 amino acid sequences. To flag known associations with CMV, EBV, HIV or tissue antigens, CDR3 amino acid sequences were compared against VDJdb and McPAS-TCR. Pre-ART, post-ART and control groups were compared with Wilcoxon signed-rank tests and Holm-Bonferroni correction. Sourced from immuneACCESS, this table was stored by TCRdb with only in-frame sequences that have V and J called. A share of the clones is absent; for the studies checked, an unresolved V gene accounts for under half, and the remainder has no known explanation. V, J and clone size are those of that table, while D and trimming were read from the DNA. For this sample there are approximately 25,000 clones; 70% to 85% appear just once. Roughly 2.3% of the sample is taken by the ten largest.

CDR3 length: 15 amino acids, cysteine to phenylalanine. Solely the CDR3 DNA is kept, with 45 bases framed from the first base. From a lookup of the germline V gene (reference sequence), CDR1 and CDR2 are MNHNY and SVGAGI. V sheds 2 bases and J sheds 6 bases, leaving 14 bases between their ends. To be included, a participant needed at least one PBMC sample from before ART initiation plus at least two post-ART samples. Every participant with HIV received treatment in the United States of America. Before DNA extraction, cryopreserved samples of roughly 1-10 million PBMC were thawed and washed. At the time of the earliest PBMC sample, participants with HIV were aged between roughly 20 and 60 years. PBMC samples from each participant spanned 1-4 timepoints before ART initiation and 2-8 timepoints after ART initiation, with a median of 7 samples. For every participant, serial HIV viral load, CD4+ T-cell count, ART history and demographic data were obtained. A Qiagen kit on a QIAcube was used to extract genomic DNA from unsorted PBMC, with samples processed in batches of 12.

The data derive from a study of long-term antiretroviral therapy in people with HIV (dated by TCRdb to between 2021 and 2022). Study-level background: The earliest samples were collected about a decade before the 2015 WHO recommendation for immediate ART, when ART was typically delayed until CD4 counts fell. Whether ART initiation and durable HIV suppression were associated with changes in peripheral blood TRB repertoire composition and diversity was tested in a retrospective serial study. A total of fewer than 250 cryopreserved PBMC samples came from roughly 30 adults with confirmed HIV infection and were collected serially over a mean of roughly 6 years (range 1-12). Of the 30 to 35 participants with HIV, 10 to 11 were female. No cross-contamination during QIAcube processing turned up in test extractions that ran a monoclonal T-cell line alongside around 32 polyclonal samples. Paper-wide results and their limitations: Because cell numbers in pre-ART samples were limited, unsorted PBMC were profiled instead of sorted CD4+ and CD8+ T cells. ART initiation was associated with a significant increase in TRB diversity, but diversity stayed significantly below transplant donor controls even after long-term ART. The samples span the years 2004 to 2017, and the ART regimens used at that time may not be as effective as current regimens. Inferences about post-ART repertoire changes were limited because no data were available on ART adherence, viral resistance or therapy changes. Because PBMC availability was limited, only the TCR beta chain was sequenced, with no alpha chain pairing. Compared with controls, HIV repertoires had narrower CDR3 length ranges, and the network structure pointed to an antigen-experienced repertoire that shifted only slightly toward naive after ART. The repertoire was dominated across all time points by expanded TRB clones identified before ART initiation, although this dominance was seen to fluctuate and to decrease in many PLHIV after ART.

The sequencing used unsorted PBMCs, collected 3 years after starting antiretroviral therapy. This clonotype originated in a man in his forties or fifties with HIV. The sequence joins TRBV6-6 to TRBJ1-5; TRBD1 could be the D gene, as 5 bases match. The sequenced DNA: TGTGCCAGCAGTTACCGGGGGTGGCTTACTCAGCCCCAGCATTTT. It is translated as CASSYRGWLTQPQHF.